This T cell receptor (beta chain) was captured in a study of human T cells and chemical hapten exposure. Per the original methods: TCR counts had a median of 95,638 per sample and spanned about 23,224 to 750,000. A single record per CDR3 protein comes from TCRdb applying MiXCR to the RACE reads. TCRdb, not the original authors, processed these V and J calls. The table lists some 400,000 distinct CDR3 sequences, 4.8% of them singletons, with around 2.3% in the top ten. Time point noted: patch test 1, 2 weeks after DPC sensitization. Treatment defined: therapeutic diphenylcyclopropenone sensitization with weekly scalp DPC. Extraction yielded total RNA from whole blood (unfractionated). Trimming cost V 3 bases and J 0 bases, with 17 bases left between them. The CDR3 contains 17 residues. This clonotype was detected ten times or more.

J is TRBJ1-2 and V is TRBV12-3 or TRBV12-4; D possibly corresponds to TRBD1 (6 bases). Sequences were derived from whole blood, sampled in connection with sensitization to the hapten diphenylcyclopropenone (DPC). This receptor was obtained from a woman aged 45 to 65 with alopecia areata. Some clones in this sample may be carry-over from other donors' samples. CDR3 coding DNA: TGTGCCAGCAGTTTCGGAAAGTACAGGGCAGCTAACTATGGCTACACCTTC. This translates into CASSFGKYRAANYGYTF.